The rows below give T cell receptor beta chains drawn from one sample of a study of T-cell reconstitution after alpha-beta-depleted transplantation in children. TCRdb reprocessed the PCR reads via MiXCR and lists one record per CDR3 protein. The repertoire holds about 980,000 distinct CDR3 sequences, with about 29% as singletons. Here the sequenced sample was PBMCs, mostly from graft donor cells, taken 360 days after TCRalphabeta/CD19-depleted stem cell transplant. The receptor source for this set is a boy under two years old who had a stem cell transplant for SCID, so the T cells may come from the graft donor. Both conserved end residues are part of each CDR3. The D gene is left open where the match is weak. Only some rows state a clone size, as once, few, many or a class for expanded clones.

J gene	clone size	D gene	V gene	CDR3 protein	CDR3 DNA
TRBJ2-7	.	TRBD1	TRBV4-1	CASSPTRLRGQHHEQYF	TGCGCCAGCAGCCCAACCCGTCTCAGGGGGCAACACCACGAGCAGTACTTC
TRBJ2-7	few	.	TRBV12-3/TRBV12-4	CASSPRDKYYEQYF	TGTGCCAGCAGTCCCCGGGACAAGTACTACGAGCAGTACTTC
TRBJ1-5	few	TRBD1	TRBV6-5	CASRTRVGTGWQPQHF	TGTGCCAGCAGAACACGAGTTGGGACAGGGTGGCAGCCCCAGCATTTT
TRBJ2-7	.	.	TRBV20-1	CSAPMGDDEQYF	TGCAGTGCTCCCATGGGTGACGACGAGCAGTACTTC
TRBJ1-2	.	.	TRBV6-1	CASRLLDRVVVGNYGYTF	TGTGCCAGTCGCCTGCTGGACAGAGTGGTGGTGGGTAACTATGGCTACACCTTC
TRBJ1-2	few	.	TRBV6-5	CASSYTSPGTNYGYTF	TGTGCCAGCAGTTACACATCCCCCGGGACTAACTATGGCTACACCTTC
TRBJ2-3	many	.	TRBV5-1	CASSPRVFTDTQYF	TGCGCCAGCTCTCCCCGGGTTTTCACAGATACGCAGTATTTT
TRBJ2-7	.	TRBD1	TRBV14	CASSPLDRVYEQYF	TGTGCCAGCAGCCCGCTGGACAGGGTCTACGAGCAGTACTTC
TRBJ2-7	once	TRBD2	TRBV7-2	CASSKFGGDLTYEQYF	TGTGCCAGCAGCAAATTCGGGGGGGACCTAACCTACGAGCAGTACTTC
TRBJ1-2	.	.	TRBV2	CASTRADPIYGYTF	TGTGCCAGCACCCGGGCAGACCCGATATATGGCTACACCTTC
TRBJ2-7	many	.	TRBV10-3	CAISDMAGEQYF	TGTGCCATCAGTGATATGGCGGGTGAGCAGTACTTC
TRBJ2-1	.	TRBD2	TRBV4-3	CASSPTLAGAPLTAYNEQFF	TGCGCCAGCAGCCCCACCCTAGCGGGGGCCCCCCTTACGGCTTACAATGAGCAGTTCTTC
TRBJ2-4	few	.	TRBV3-1	CASSHRGAKNIQYF	TGTGCCAGCAGCCACCGGGGGGCCAAAAACATTCAGTACTTC
TRBJ2-2	.	.	TRBV7-8	CASLLGVRTGELFF	TGTGCCAGCCTTCTGGGGGTACGAACCGGGGAGCTGTTTTTT
TRBJ1-2	.	TRBD1	TRBV4-1	CASSQIGTGGNGYTF	TGCGCCAGCAGCCAAATTGGGACAGGGGGGAATGGCTACACCTTC
TRBJ2-7	.	.	TRBV25-1	CASSDRGLPGEQYF	TGTGCCAGCAGTGATCGGGGCTTACCGGGGGAGCAGTACTTC
TRBJ1-1	.	.	TRBV6-5	CASSLFRHLNTEAFF	TGTGCCAGCAGTTTATTTCGACATTTGAACACTGAAGCTTTCTTT
TRBJ2-2	few	TRBD2	TRBV24-1	CATSDELAGGPGTGELFF	TGTGCCACCAGTGACGAACTAGCGGGGGGGCCGGGAACCGGGGAGCTGTTTTTT
TRBJ2-3	few	TRBD2	TRBV5-1	CASGIAGISDTQYF	TGCGCCAGCGGAATAGCGGGGATTTCGGATACGCAGTATTTT
TRBJ2-5	.	TRBD2	TRBV7-9	CASSSVPPGGQETQYF	TGTGCCAGCAGTTCCGTTCCCCCGGGGGGCCAAGAGACCCAGTACTTC
TRBJ2-1	.	TRBD1	TRBV20-1	CSARRDRGWYNEQFF	TGCAGTGCCCGCCGGGACAGGGGTTGGTACAATGAGCAGTTCTTC